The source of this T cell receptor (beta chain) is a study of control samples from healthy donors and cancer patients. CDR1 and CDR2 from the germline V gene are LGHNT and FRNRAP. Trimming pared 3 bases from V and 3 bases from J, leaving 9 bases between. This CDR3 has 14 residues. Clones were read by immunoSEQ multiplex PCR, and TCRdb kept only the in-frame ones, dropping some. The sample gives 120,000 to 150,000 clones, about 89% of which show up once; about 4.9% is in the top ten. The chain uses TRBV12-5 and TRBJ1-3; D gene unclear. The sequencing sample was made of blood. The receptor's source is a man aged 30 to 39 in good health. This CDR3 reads CASGFSGSGNTIYF. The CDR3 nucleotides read TGTGCTAGTGGTTTTTCGGGGAGTGGAAACACCATATATTTT.